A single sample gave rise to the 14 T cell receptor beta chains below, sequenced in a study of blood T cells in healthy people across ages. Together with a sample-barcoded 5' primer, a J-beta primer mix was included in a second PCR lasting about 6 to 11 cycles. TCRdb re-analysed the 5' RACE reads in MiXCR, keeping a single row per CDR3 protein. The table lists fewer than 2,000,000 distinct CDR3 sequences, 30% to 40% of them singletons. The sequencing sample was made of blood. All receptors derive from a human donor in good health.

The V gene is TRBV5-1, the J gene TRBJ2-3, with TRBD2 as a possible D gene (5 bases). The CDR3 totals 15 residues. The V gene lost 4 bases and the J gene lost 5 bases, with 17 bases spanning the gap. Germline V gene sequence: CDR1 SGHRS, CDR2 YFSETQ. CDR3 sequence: CASSARDPERDTQYF. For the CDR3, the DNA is TGCGCCAGCAGCGCCCGGGATCCAGAGAGAGATACGCAGTATTTT.

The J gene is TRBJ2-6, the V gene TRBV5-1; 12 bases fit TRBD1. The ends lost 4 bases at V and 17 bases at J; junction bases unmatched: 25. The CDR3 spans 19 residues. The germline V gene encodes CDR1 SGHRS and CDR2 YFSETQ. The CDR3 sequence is CASSPFIDLTRDRGRILTF. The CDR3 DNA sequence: TGCGCCAGCAGCCCATTCATCGACCTCACCCGGGACAGGGGGCGTATCTTGACTTTC.

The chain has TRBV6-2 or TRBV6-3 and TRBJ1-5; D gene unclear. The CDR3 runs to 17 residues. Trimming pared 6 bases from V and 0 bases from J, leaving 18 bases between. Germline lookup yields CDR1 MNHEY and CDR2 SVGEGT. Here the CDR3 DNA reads TGTGCCAGCAGACGGGCCAAAACTACTTATAGCAATCAGCCCCAGCATTTT. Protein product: CASRRAKTTYSNQPQHF.

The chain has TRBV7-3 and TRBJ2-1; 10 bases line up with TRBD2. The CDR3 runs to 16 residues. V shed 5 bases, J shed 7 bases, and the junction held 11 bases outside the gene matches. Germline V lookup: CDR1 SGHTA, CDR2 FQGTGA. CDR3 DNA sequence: TGTGCCAGCAGCCCCTGGCTAGCGGGGGACATTAATGAGCAGTTCTTC. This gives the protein CASSPWLAGDINEQFF.

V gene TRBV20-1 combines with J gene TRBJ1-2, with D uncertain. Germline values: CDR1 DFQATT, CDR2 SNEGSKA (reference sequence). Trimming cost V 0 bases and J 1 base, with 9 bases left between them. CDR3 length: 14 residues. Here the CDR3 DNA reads TGCAGTGCTAGAGATCACACAGTTAACTATGGCTACACCTTC. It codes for CSARDHTVNYGYTF.

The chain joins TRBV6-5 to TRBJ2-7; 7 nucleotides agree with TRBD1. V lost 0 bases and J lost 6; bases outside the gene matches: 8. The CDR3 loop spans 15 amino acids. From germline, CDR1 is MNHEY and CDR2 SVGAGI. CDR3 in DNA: TGTGCCAGCAGTTACTCGCGACAGGGTTTGGCCGAGCAGTACTTC. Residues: CASSYSRQGLAEQYF.

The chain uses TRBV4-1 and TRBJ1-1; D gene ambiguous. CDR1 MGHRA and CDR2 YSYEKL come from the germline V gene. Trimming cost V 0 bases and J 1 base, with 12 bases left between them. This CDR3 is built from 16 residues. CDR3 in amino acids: CASSQDPLKGNTEAFF. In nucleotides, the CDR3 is TGCGCCAGCAGCCAAGATCCCCTAAAAGGGAACACTGAAGCTTTCTTT.

The CDR3: CASSPMSSNQPQHF. Here the CDR3 DNA reads TGTGCCAGCAGCCCTATGTCTAGCAATCAGCCCCAGCATTTT. V gene TRBV12-3 or TRBV12-4 combines with J gene TRBJ1-5; D not resolved. The length of the CDR3 is 14 residues. The V end was cut by 6 bases, the J end by 0 bases, with 9 bases between.

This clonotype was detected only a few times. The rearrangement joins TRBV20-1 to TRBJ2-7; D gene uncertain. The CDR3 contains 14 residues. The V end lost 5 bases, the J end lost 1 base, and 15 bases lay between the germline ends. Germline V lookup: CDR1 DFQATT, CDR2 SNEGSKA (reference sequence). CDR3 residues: CSAGNIGLSYEQYF. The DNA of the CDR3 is TGCAGTGCTGGCAACATCGGGTTGTCCTACGAGCAGTACTTC.

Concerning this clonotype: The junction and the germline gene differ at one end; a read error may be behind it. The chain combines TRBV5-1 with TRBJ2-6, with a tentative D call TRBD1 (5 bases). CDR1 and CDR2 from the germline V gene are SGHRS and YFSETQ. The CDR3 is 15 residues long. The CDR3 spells CASSQGASGADVLTF. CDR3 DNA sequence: TGCGCCAGCAGTCAGGGTGCCTCTGGGGCCGACGTCCTGACTTTC.

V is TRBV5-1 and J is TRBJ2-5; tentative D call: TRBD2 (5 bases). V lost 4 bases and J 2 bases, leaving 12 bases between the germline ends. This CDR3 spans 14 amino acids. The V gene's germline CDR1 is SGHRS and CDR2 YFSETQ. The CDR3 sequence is CASSHGGIQETQYF. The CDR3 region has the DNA TGCGCCAGCAGCCATGGAGGCATACAAGAGACCCAGTACTTC.

In DNA form, the CDR3 reads TGCAGCGTTGCGACGGAACCCCCCTATGGCTACACCTTC. This gives the protein CSVATEPPYGYTF. V usage is TRBV29-1 and J usage is TRBJ1-2; D gene uncertain. The V gene lost 4 bases and the J gene lost 4 bases, with 13 bases spanning the gap. The CDR3 contains 13 residues. Germline V gene sequence: CDR1 SQVTM, CDR2 ANQGSEA.

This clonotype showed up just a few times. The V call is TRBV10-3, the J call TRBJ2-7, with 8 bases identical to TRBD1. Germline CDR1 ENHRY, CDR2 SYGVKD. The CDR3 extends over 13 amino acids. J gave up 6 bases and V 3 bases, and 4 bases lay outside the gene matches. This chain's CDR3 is CAISDNGTGEQYF. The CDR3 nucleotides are TGTGCCATCAGTGACAACGGGACAGGCGAGCAGTACTTC.

CDR3 loop: CASSIRTGDTQYF. The CDR3 DNA reads TGCGCCAGCAGCATAAGGACAGGCGATACGCAGTATTTT. The chain links TRBV5-1 to TRBJ2-3, with TRBD1 matching 7 bases. CDR3 length: 13 amino acids. Germline V gives CDR1 SGHRS, CDR2 YFSETQ. With 4 bases clipped from V and 6 bases from J, the junction kept 5 bases outside the gene matches.